This paragraph covers one T cell receptor (beta chain) sequence. The sample comes from a study of T-cell memory formation after mild COVID-19. Study-wide context: There were largely donor-specific TCR clusters.

TCRdb called the 5' RACE reads again in MiXCR, with one record for every CDR3 protein. Of fewer than 250,000 distinct CDR3 sequences in the sample, over 9.5% were seen once. The junction had 27 bases not matched to a gene; V was cut back by 5 bases and J by 7 bases. Germline CDR1 SGHTA, CDR2 FQGNSA. This CDR3 is built from 20 residues. This receptor was identified in a young man who had mild COVID-19 (a few samples of this study predate the infection). Cell type and time point are not known. This rearrangement joins TRBV7-2 to TRBJ2-5; TRBD2 matches at 8 bases. The material sequenced was PBMCs or a T cell subset sorted from them (not recorded which). Written as DNA, the CDR3 is TGTGCCAGCAGCCTCCCGGGGAGAGTAGCGGGGAGGCAGGGGCGAGGGACCCAGTACTTC. It is translated as CASSLPGRVAGRQGRGTQYF.